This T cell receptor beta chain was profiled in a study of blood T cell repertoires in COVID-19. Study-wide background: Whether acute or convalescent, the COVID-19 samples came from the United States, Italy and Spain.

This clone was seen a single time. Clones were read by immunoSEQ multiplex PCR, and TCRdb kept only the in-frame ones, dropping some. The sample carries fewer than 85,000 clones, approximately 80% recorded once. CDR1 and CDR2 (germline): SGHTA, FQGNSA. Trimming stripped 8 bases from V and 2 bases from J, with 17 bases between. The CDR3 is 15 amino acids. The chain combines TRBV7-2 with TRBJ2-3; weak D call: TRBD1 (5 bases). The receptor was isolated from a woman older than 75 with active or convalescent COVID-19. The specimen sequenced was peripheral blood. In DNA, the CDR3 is TGTGCCAGCCACCTCGGCAGTGGGGCCACAGATACGCAGTATTTT. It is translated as CASHLGSGATDTQYF. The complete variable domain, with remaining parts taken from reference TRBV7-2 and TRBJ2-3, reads GAGVSQSPSNKVTEKGKDVELRCDPISGHTALYWYRQSLGQGLEFLIYFQGNSAPDKSGLPSDRFSAERTGGSVSTLTIQRTQQEDSAVYLCASHLGSGATDTQYFGPGTRLTVL.